The 13 T cell receptor beta chains below all came from one sample that was sequenced in a study of PD-1 blockade in classical Hodgkin lymphoma. TCRdb keeps only in-frame clones here, not all; method: immunoSEQ multiplex PCR. This sample yields around 6,000 clones, of which about 81% are seen a single time; approximately 3.6% belongs to the top ten. Relapses following autologous stem cell transplantation were seen in all patients, with brentuximab vedotin exposure varying. Researchers used magnetic negative selection to pull out pure CD4+ T cells from thawed PBMCs. The specimen was CD4+ T cells from blood, collected at baseline. These receptors were collected from a human donor with classical Hodgkin lymphoma.

The V gene is TRBV6-1, the J gene TRBJ2-5, with D perhaps matching TRBD2 (7 bases). V was cut by 5 bases and J by 5 bases, with 18 bases left in between. CDR3 size: 15 residues. Germline V lookup: CDR1 MNHNS, CDR2 SASEGT. DNA of the CDR3: TGTGCCAGCAGTTTTCGGGGGGCGGAGAGTGAGACCCAGTACTTC. This gives the protein CASSFRGAESETQYF.

The gene calls are TRBV28 and TRBJ2-1, with 7 bases identical to TRBD1. V was clipped by 5 bases and J by 5 bases; unmatched bases: 9. The V gene's germline CDR1 is MDHEN and CDR2 SYDVKM. The CDR3 runs to 15 residues. This chain's CDR3 is CASSKLTGRDNEQFF. The CDR3 DNA reads as TGTGCCAGCAGTAAACTGACAGGGCGGGACAATGAGCAGTTCTTC. Supplemented by reference TRBV28 and TRBJ2-1, the full variable domain reads DVKVTQSSRYLVKRTGEKVFLECVQDMDHENMFWYRQDPGLGLRLIYFSYDVKMKEKGDIPEGYSVSREKKERFSLILESASTNQTSMYLCASSKLTGRDNEQFFGPGTRLTVL.

This clone occurred a few times. The rearrangement links TRBV6-5 to TRBJ2-7; D tentatively reads TRBD1 or TRBD2 (5 bases each). This CDR3 is built from 14 residues. Trimming left V 4 bases short and J 2 bases short, with 12 bases between. Germline loops: CDR1 MNHEY, CDR2 SVGAGI. In nucleotides, the CDR3 is TGTGCCAGCAGTTCCCCGGGACGGCCCTACGAGCAGTACTTC. Translating it yields CASSSPGRPYEQYF.

Written as DNA, the CDR3 is TGTGCCAGCAGCCCTGAATGGATTAGCGAGCAGTACTTC. Its translation: CASSPEWISEQYF. The chain joins TRBV28 to TRBJ2-7; unclear D gene. The CDR3 totals 13 residues. Trimming left V 6 bases short and J 6 bases short, with 15 bases between. Germline CDR1 and CDR2: MDHEN and SYDVKM. The full variable domain, completed using reference TRBV28 and TRBJ2-7, is DVKVTQSSRYLVKRTGEKVFLECVQDMDHENMFWYRQDPGLGLRLIYFSYDVKMKEKGDIPEGYSVSREKKERFSLILESASTNQTSMYLCASSPEWISEQYFGPGTRLTVT.

The genes are TRBV9 and TRBJ1-2; D is undetermined. This CDR3 comprises 15 residues. Trimming stripped 4 bases from V and 2 bases from J, with 15 bases between. From germline, CDR1 is SGDLS and CDR2 YYNGEE. The CDR3 coding sequence is TGTGCCAGCAGCAGCAGTCGAGGGCGGAACTATGGCTACACCTTC. Its translation is CASSSSRGRNYGYTF. Full variable domain (rest looked up from reference TRBV9 and TRBJ1-2): DSGVTQTPKHLITATGQRVTLRCSPRSGDLSVYWYQQSLDQGLQFLIQYYNGEERAKGNILERFSAQQFPDLHSELNLSSLELGDSALYFCASSSSRGRNYGYTFGSGTRLTVV.

The rearrangement uses TRBV7-8 and TRBJ2-2, with 7 bases fitting TRBD2. Germline V CDR1 and CDR2: SGHVS, FQNEAQ. The CDR3 totals 15 residues. Trimming removed 1 base from V and 7 bases from J; junction bases left unmatched: 6. CDR3 residues: CASSLGAGSGGELFF. Here the CDR3 DNA reads TGTGCCAGCAGCTTAGGAGCGGGGTCTGGCGGGGAGCTGTTTTTT.

J is TRBJ1-4 and V is TRBV7-3; 10 bases are a match to TRBD1. Trimming took 5 bases from V and 7 from J; bases not matched to a gene: 7. The CDR3 spans 15 residues. Germline lookup yields CDR1 SGHTA and CDR2 FQGTGA. In DNA, the CDR3 is TGTGCCAGCAGCCCCACCGGGACAGGGGTTGAAAAACTGTTTTTT. The encoded protein is CASSPTGTGVEKLFF.

The chain recombines TRBV6-5 with TRBJ2-7; 9 bases fit TRBD2. The CDR3 is 15 residues long. V shed 2 bases, J shed 4 bases, and the junction held 6 bases outside the gene matches. The germline gives CDR1 MNHEY, CDR2 SVGAGI. The CDR3 DNA follows: TGTGCCAGCAGTTACGTGACTAGCGGAATTTACGAGCAGTACTTC. Translation gives CASSYVTSGIYEQYF.

V and J are TRBV7-2 and TRBJ2-1; TRBD2 matches at 7 bases. This CDR3 comprises 15 residues. Trimming cost V 0 bases and J 8 bases; bases outside gene matches: 7. Germline CDR1 reads SGHTA; CDR2 reads FQGNSA. CDR3 nucleotide sequence: TGTGCCAGCAGCTTAGCCGCGGGGGTTGGCTATGAGCAGTTCTTC. Translated: CASSLAAGVGYEQFF. Variable domain in full (rest from reference TRBV7-2 and TRBJ2-1): GAGVSQSPSNKVTEKGKDVELRCDPISGHTALYWYRQSLGQGLEFLIYFQGNSAPDKSGLPSDRFSAERTGGSVSTLTIQRTQQEDSAVYLCASSLAAGVGYEQFFGPGTRLTVL.

The chain recombines TRBV25-1 with TRBJ2-6; possibly TRBD1 or TRBD2 for D (5 bases each). CDR1 MGHDK and CDR2 SYGVNS come from the germline V gene. The CDR3 is 16 residues long. Deletions cut 9 bases from V and 0 bases from J, with 15 bases between. The CDR3 spells CASRGSGSSGANVLTF. The CDR3 DNA reads as TGTGCCAGTCGAGGGTCAGGGAGCTCTGGGGCCAACGTCCTGACTTTC.

This sequence joins TRBV27 and TRBJ2-7; 7 nucleotides align to TRBD1. The CDR3 length is 12 residues. V trimming: 5 bases; J trimming: 5 bases; junction bases outside the gene matches: 3. The germline V gene has CDR1 MNHEY and CDR2 SMNVEV (reference sequence). CDR3 amino acids: CASSLTGDEQYF. Written as DNA, the CDR3 is TGTGCCAGCAGTCTCACAGGGGACGAGCAGTACTTC.

This sequence joins TRBV12-5 and TRBJ2-5, with 8 bases aligning to TRBD1. Germline CDR1 and CDR2: LGHNT and FRNRAP. The CDR3 totals 13 residues. The V gene end was trimmed by 7 bases and the J gene end by 3 bases; junction bases not matched to a gene: 4. The DNA for the CDR3 is TGTGCTAGTGCCCCGGACAGGGAAGAGACCCAGTACTTC. Protein product: CASAPDREETQYF.

The rearrangement uses TRBV19 and TRBJ2-5, with TRBD1 matching over 7 bases. V lost 4 bases and J lost 6; bases outside the gene matches: 8. The CDR3 loop spans 14 amino acids. Germline V gene lookup returns CDR1 LNHDA and CDR2 SQIVND (reference sequence). CDR3 sequence: CASSSRGRFQTQYF. The DNA for the CDR3 is TGTGCCAGTAGTAGTAGGGGGCGGTTCCAGACCCAGTACTTC.